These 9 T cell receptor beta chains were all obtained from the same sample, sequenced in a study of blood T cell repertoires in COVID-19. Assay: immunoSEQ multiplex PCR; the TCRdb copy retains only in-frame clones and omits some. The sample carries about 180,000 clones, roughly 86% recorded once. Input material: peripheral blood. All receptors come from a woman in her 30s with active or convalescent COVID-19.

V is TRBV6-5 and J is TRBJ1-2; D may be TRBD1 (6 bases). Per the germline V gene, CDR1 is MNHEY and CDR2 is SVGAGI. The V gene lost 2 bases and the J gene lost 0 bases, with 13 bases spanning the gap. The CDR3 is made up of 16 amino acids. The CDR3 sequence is CASSYRGGAANYGYTF. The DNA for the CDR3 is TGTGCCAGCAGTTACCGGGGGGGGGCCGCTAACTATGGCTACACCTTC.

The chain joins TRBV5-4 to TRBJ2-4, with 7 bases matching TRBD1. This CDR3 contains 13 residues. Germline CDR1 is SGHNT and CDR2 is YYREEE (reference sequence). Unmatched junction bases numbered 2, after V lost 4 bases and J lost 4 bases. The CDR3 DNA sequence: TGTGCCAGCAGCGTCAGGGGGAAAAACATTCAGTACTTC. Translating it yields CASSVRGKNIQYF.

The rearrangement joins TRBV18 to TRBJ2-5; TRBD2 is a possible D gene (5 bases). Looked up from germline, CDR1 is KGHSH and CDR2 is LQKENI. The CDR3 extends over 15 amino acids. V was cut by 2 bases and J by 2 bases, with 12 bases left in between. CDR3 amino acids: CASSPSPSGQETQYF. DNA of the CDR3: TGTGCCAGCTCACCATCCCCTTCGGGGCAAGAGACCCAGTACTTC. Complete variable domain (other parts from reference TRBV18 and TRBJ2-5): NAGVMQNPRHLVRRRGQEARLRCSPMKGHSHVYWYRQLPEEGLKFMVYLQKENIIDESGMPKERFSAEFPKEGPSILRIQQVVRGDSAAYFCASSPSPSGQETQYFGPGTRLLVL.

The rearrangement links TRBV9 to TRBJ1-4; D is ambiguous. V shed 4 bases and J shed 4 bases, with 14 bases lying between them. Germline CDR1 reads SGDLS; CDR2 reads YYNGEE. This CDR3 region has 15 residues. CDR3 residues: CASSLNNGVNEKLFF. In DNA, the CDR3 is TGTGCCAGCAGCCTAAATAACGGGGTTAATGAAAAACTGTTTTTT.

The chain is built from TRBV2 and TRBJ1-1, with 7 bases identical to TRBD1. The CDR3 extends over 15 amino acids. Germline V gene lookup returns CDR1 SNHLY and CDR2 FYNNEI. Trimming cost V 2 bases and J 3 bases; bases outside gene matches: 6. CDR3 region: CASSEFRDSYTEAFF. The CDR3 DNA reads TGTGCCAGCAGTGAATTTCGGGACAGTTACACTGAAGCTTTCTTT.

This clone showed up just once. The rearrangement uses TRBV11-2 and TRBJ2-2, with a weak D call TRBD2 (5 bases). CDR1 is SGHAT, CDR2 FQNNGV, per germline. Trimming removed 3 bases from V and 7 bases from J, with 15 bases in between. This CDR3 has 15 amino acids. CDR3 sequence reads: CASSFEGTPDGELFF. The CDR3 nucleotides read TGTGCCAGCAGCTTCGAGGGAACCCCGGACGGGGAGCTGTTTTTT.

CDR3 bases: TGTGCCAGCAGGGGACAGCTCGACGGGGAGCTGTTTTTT. Translating it yields CASRGQLDGELFF. The gene calls are TRBV6-4 and TRBJ2-2; 7 nucleotides agree with TRBD1. Germline V lookup: CDR1 MRHNA, CDR2 SNTAGT. V lost 6 bases and J lost 7; bases outside the gene matches: 5. This CDR3 is built from 13 residues.

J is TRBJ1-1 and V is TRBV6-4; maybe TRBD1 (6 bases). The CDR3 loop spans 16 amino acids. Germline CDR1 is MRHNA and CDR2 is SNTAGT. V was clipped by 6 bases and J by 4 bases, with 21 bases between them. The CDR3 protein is CASRASSGGLATEAFF. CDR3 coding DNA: TGTGCCAGCAGGGCCTCGAGCGGGGGGCTGGCCACTGAAGCTTTCTTT.

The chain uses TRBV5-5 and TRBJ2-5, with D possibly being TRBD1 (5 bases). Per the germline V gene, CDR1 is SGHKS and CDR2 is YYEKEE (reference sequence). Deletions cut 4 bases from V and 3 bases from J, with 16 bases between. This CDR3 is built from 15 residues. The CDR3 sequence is CASSPVGPQEETQYF. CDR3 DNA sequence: TGTGCCAGCAGCCCGGTTGGCCCACAGGAAGAGACCCAGTACTTC.